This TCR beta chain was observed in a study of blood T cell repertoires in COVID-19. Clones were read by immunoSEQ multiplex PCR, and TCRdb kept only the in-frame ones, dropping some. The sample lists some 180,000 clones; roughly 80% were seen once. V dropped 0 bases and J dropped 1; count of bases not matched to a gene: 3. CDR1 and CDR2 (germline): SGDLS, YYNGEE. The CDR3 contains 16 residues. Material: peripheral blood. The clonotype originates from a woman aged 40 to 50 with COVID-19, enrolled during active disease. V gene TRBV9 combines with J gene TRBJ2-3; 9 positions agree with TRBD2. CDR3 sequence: CASSVALAGGTDTQYF. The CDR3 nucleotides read TGTGCCAGCAGCGTAGCATTAGCGGGGGGCACAGATACGCAGTATTTT.